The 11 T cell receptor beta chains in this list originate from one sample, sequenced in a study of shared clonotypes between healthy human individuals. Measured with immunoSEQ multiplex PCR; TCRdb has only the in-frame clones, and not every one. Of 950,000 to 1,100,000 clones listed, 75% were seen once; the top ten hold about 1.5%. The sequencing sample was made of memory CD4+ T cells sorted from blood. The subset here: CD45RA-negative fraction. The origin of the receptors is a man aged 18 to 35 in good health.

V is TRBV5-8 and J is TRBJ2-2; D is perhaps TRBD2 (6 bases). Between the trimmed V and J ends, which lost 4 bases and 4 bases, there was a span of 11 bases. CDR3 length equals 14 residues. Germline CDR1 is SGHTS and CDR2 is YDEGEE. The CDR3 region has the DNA TGTGCCAGCAGCCCTACTAGCCCCACCGGGGAGCTGTTTTTT. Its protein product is CASSPTSPTGELFF. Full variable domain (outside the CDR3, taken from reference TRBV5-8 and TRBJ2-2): EAGVTQSPTHLIKTRGQQATLRCSPISGHTSVYWYQQALGLGLQFLLWYDEGEERNRGNFPPRFSGRQFPNYSSELNVNALELEDSALYLCASSPTSPTGELFFGEGSRLTVL.

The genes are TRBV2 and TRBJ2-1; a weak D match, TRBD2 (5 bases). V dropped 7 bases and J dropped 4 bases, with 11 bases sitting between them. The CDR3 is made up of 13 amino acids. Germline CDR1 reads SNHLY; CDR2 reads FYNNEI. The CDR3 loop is CASIPGNYNEQFF. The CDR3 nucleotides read TGTGCCAGCATCCCGGGGAATTACAATGAGCAGTTCTTC.

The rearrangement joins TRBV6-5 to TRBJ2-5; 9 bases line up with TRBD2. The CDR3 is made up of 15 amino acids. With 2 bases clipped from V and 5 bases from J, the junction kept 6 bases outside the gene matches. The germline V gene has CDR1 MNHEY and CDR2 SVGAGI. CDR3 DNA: TGTGCCAGCAGTTACGCTAGCGGGGAACTGGAGACCCAGTACTTC. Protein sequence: CASSYASGELETQYF.

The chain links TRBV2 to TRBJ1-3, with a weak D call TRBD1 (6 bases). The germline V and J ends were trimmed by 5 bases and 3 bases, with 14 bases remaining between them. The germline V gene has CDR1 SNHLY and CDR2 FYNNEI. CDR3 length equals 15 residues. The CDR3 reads CASSWRQGFGNTIYF. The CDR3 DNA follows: TGTGCCAGCAGTTGGAGGCAGGGGTTTGGAAACACCATATATTTT.

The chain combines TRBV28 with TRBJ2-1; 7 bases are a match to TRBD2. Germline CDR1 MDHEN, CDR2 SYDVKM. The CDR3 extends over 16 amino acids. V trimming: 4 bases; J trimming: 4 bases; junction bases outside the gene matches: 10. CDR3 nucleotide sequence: TGTGCCAGCAGTTCCTCCCCGGGACTAACTTACAATGAGCAGTTCTTC. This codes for CASSSSPGLTYNEQFF.

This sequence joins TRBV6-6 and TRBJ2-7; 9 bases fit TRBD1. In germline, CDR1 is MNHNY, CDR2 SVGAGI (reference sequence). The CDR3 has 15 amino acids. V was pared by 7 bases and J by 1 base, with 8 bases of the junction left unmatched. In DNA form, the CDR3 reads TGTGCCAGCACCCCGGGACAGGGTATGTCCTACGAGCAGTACTTC. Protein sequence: CASTPGQGMSYEQYF.

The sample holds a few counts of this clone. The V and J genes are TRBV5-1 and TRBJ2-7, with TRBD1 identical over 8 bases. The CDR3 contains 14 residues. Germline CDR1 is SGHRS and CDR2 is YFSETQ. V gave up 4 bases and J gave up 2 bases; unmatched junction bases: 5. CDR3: CASSGTGEAYEQYF. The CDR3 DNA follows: TGCGCCAGCAGCGGGACAGGTGAGGCCTACGAGCAGTACTTC.

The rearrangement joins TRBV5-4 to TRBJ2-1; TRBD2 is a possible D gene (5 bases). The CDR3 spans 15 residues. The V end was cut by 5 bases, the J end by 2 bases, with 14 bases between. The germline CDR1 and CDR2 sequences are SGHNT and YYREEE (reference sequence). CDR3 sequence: CASSLASGAYNEQFF. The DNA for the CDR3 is TGTGCCAGCAGTTTAGCAAGCGGAGCCTACAATGAGCAGTTCTTC.

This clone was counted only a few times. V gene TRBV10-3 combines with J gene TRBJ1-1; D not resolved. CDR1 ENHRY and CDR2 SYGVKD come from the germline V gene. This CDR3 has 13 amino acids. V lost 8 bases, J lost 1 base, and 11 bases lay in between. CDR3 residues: CAIVPGSNTEAFF. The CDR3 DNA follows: TGTGCCATCGTTCCGGGGTCGAACACTGAAGCTTTCTTT.

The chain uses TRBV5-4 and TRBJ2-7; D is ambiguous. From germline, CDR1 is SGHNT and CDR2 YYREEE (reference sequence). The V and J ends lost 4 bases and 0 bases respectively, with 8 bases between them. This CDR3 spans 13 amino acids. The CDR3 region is CASSPMTSYEQYF. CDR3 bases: TGTGCCAGCAGCCCGATGACCTCCTACGAGCAGTACTTC. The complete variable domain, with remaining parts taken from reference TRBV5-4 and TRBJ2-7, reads ETGVTQSPTHLIKTRGQQVTLRCSSQSGHNTVSWYQQALGQGPQFIFQYYREEENGRGNFPPRFSGLQFPNYSSELNVNALELDDSALYLCASSPMTSYEQYFGPGTRLTVT.

In nucleotides, the CDR3 is TGTGCCAGCAGCTTGGAGGGGCGGAATGGCTACACCTTC. Its protein product is CASSLEGRNGYTF. J is TRBJ1-2 and V is TRBV5-6, with D possibly matching TRBD1 (5 bases). Per germline, CDR1 SGHDT and CDR2 YYEEEE. The CDR3 has 13 residues. Between the trimmed V and J ends, which lost 0 bases and 6 bases, there was a span of 9 bases. Looking up the rest from reference TRBV5-6 and TRBJ1-2 gives the full variable domain: DAGVTQSPTHLIKTRGQQVTLRCSPKSGHDTVSWYQQALGQGPQFIFQYYEEEERQRGNFPDRFSGHQFPNYSSELNVNALLLGDSALYLCASSLEGRNGYTFGSGTRLTVV.